This is a list of T cell receptor beta chains from one sample in a study of cytomegalovirus exposure and HLA in healthy donors. Sequencing used immunoSEQ multiplex PCR; TCRdb keeps in-frame clones, though not all of them. This repertoire includes roughly 120,000 clones. Sequenced: PBMCs. The receptor source for this set is a man aged 40-49 years in good health and CMV-seropositive. Both conserved end residues are part of each CDR3. D genes are given only for firm matches.

>TRBV7-7|TRBD2|TRBJ2-2
TGTGCTAGCAGCTTACTAGCGGGAGGGAACACCGGGGAGCTGTTTTTT
CASSLLAGGNTGELFF
>TRBV11-2|NA|TRBJ1-2
TGTGCCAGCAGCTTATGGGGAGGGTATGGCTACACCTTC
CASSLWGGYGYTF
>TRBV6-1|NA|TRBJ1-5
TGTGCCAGTGAGGACGGAGGCGATCAGCCCCAGCATTTT
CASEDGGDQPQHF
>TRBV11-2|NA|TRBJ2-3
TGTGCCAGCAGCTCGGGGGCAGATACGCAGTATTTT
CASSSGADTQYF
>TRBV29-1|NA|TRBJ2-1
TGCAGCGTTGACCCAGGAGGTAGTCCGAACAATGAGCAGTTCTTC
CSVDPGGSPNNEQFF
>TRBV11-2|TRBD1|TRBJ2-2
TGTGCCAGCAGCCTCACCGGGACAGGGGACACCGGGGAGCTGTTTTTT
CASSLTGTGDTGELFF
>TRBV5-4|NA|TRBJ2-6
TGTGCCAGCAGCCCTGGACCGGGAGCTCTGGGGGCCAACGTCCTGACTTTC
CASSPGPGALGANVLTF
>TRBV5-4|NA|TRBJ2-7
TGTGCCAGCAGCCCCGCCCCTTCGGGATCCTACGAGCAGTACTTC
CASSPAPSGSYEQYF
>TRBV6-6|NA|TRBJ1-3
TGTGCCAGCAGACCATGGGCGGTCAGCGGGAACACCATATATTTT
CASRPWAVSGNTIYF
>TRBV18|NA|TRBJ2-7
TGTGCCAGCTCACCACTCCCGAGCTCCTACGAGCAGTACTTC
CASSPLPSSYEQYF
>TRBV27|TRBD1|TRBJ2-5
TGTGCCAGCAGTTTCGGACAGGGGGCTCCGGAGACCCAGTACTTC
CASSFGQGAPETQYF
>TRBV10-3|NA|TRBJ2-1
TGTGCCATCAGTGAGGGGACTTCTAGTAATGAGCAGTTCTTC
CAISEGTSSNEQFF
>TRBV15|TRBD2|TRBJ2-7
TGTGCCACCAGCAGAGAGCGAGCGGGACGGGTCGAGCAGTACTTC
CATSRERAGRVEQYF
>TRBV4-2|TRBD1|TRBJ1-5
TGTGCCAGCAGCCAAGATGGGGACAGTTATAGCAATCAGCCCCAGCATTTT
CASSQDGDSYSNQPQHF
>TRBV27|TRBD1|TRBJ2-5
TGTGCCACCTCCCCCCGGGACAGAGTCCAAGAGACCCAGTACTTC
CATSPRDRVQETQYF
>TRBV5-5|TRBD1|TRBJ2-7
TGTGCCAGCAGCTTGGGGTATAGGGGGCAGCAGTACTTC
CASSLGYRGQQYF
>TRBV5-6|TRBD2|TRBJ2-1
TGTGCCAGCAGCTTGGAATCTAGCGGGAGATGGAATGAGCAGTTCTTC
CASSLESSGRWNEQFF
>TRBV14|NA|TRBJ2-3
TGTGCCAGCAGCCAAGATCGCGCAGATACGCAGTATTTT
CASSQDRADTQYF
>TRBV7-9|NA|TRBJ1-1
TGTGCCAGCAGCCTAAACCAGGGTGAAGCTTTCTTT
CASSLNQGEAFF
>TRBV5-4|TRBD1|TRBJ2-5
TGTGCCAGCAGCTTAACAGGGGGCGAAGAGACCCAGTACTTC
CASSLTGGEETQYF
>TRBV7-3|NA|TRBJ2-7
TGTGCCAGCAGCTTACGGGATGACTACGAGCAGTACTTC
CASSLRDDYEQYF
>TRBV11-3|TRBD1|TRBJ2-5
TGTGCCAGCAGTTCCACAGGGGCCCTGGGGGAGACCCAGTACTTC
CASSSTGALGETQYF
>TRBV4-1|NA|TRBJ1-1
TGCGCCAGCAGCCAAGATCACGGAGCCAAGCGATCGGCTTTCTTT
CASSQDHGAKRSAFF
>TRBV13|TRBD1|TRBJ1-1
TGTGCCAGCAGCCCTACGCCCCACAGGGGAACTGAAGCTTTCTTT
CASSPTPHRGTEAFF
>TRBV5-1|NA|TRBJ1-3
TGCGCCAGCAGCTTGGACGGTGCAGGAAACACCATATATTTT
CASSLDGAGNTIYF
>TRBV6-1|TRBD1|TRBJ2-7
TGTGCCAGCATACTGACAGGGGTCTACGAGCAGTACTTC
CASILTGVYEQYF
>TRBV7-3|NA|TRBJ2-2
TGTGCCAGCAGCTTATTTAGAGGGAACACCGGGGAGCTGTTTTTT
CASSLFRGNTGELFF
>TRBV6-5|TRBD2|TRBJ2-7
TGTGCCAGCAGTTACTCGGTTAGCGGGAGAAGATACGAGCAGTACTTC
CASSYSVSGRRYEQYF
>TRBV6-6|TRBD1|TRBJ2-7
TGTGCCAGCAGCCCTGCGGACAGGGGGCTGGACGAGCAGTACTTC
CASSPADRGLDEQYF
>TRBV30|NA|TRBJ2-1
TGTGCCTGGAGTGTAATGGGTCCTAGGGAGCAGTTCTTC
CAWSVMGPREQFF
>TRBV5-4|TRBD2|TRBJ2-1
TGTGCCAGCAGCGCCAGGGGGGCCGGCGGGAGGGGTAATGAGCAGTTCTTC
CASSARGAGGRGNEQFF
>TRBV6-6|TRBD2|TRBJ2-1
TGTGCCAGCAGCCAACGGACTAGTCAAGTCTACAATGAGCAGTTCTTC
CASSQRTSQVYNEQFF
>TRBV6-6|NA|TRBJ2-7
TGTGCCAGCCGAAACCCCCTTAGCGGAACCTACGAGCAGTACTTC
CASRNPLSGTYEQYF
>TRBV5-1|TRBD2|TRBJ2-1
TGCGCCAGCAGCCCGAACCCCTTGACTAGCGGGAGAAATGAGCAGTTCTTC
CASSPNPLTSGRNEQFF
>TRBV5-1|NA|TRBJ2-5
TGCGCCAGCAGCTTGATAAGCAGGGTGGTACAAGAGACCCAGTACTTC
CASSLISRVVQETQYF
>TRBV5-1|TRBD1|TRBJ2-5
TGCGCCAGCAGCTTGGGTTGGTCGGGACAGGGGTCGGAAGAGACCCAGTACTTC
CASSLGWSGQGSEETQYF
>TRBV14|NA|TRBJ1-1
TGTGCCAGCAGCCAATTTCGTTCGGGGGGCACTGAAGCTTTCTTT
CASSQFRSGGTEAFF
>TRBV2|TRBD1|TRBJ2-1
TGTGCCAGCAGGAACGGAGGGACAGGTGATGAGCAGTTCTTC
CASRNGGTGDEQFF
>TRBV2|NA|TRBJ2-6
TGTGCCAGCACCGGCTCTGGGGCCAACGTCCTGACTTTC
CASTGSGANVLTF
>TRBV5-1|NA|TRBJ2-1
TGCGCCAGCAGCTTGCTACAGGGTCTCAGCTCCTACAATGAGCAGTTCTTC
CASSLLQGLSSYNEQFF
>TRBV6-1|TRBD1|TRBJ1-5
TGTGCCAGCGGACAGGGTTCGCCCCAGCATTTT
CASGQGSPQHF
>TRBV10-1|TRBD1|TRBJ2-1
TGCGCCAGCAGTGAGGACAGGGGGCTCTCCAATGAGCAGTTCTTC
CASSEDRGLSNEQFF
>TRBV19|TRBD1|TRBJ1-2
TGTGCCAGTAGTTTCGGACAGGGGGGCCATTATGGCTACACCTTC
CASSFGQGGHYGYTF
>TRBV27|NA|TRBJ2-7
TGTGCCAGCAGGGGACTCTCTGGGGTCTACGAGCAGTACTTC
CASRGLSGVYEQYF
>TRBV11-2|TRBD2|TRBJ2-1
TGTGCCAGCATCATTTCTAGCGGGCCTTACAATGAGCAGTTCTTC
CASIISSGPYNEQFF
>TRBV6-5|TRBD1|TRBJ1-2
TGTGCCAGCAGGCGGACAGGGGAGAGCTATGGCTACACCTTC
CASRRTGESYGYTF
>TRBV11-3|NA|TRBJ2-3
TGTGCCAGCAGCTTGGCGGGAAAGACGAGAGATACGCAGTATTTT
CASSLAGKTRDTQYF
>TRBV5-4|TRBD1|TRBJ1-2
TGTGCCAGCAGCCCGGGACAGGCATATGGCTACACCTTC
CASSPGQAYGYTF
>TRBV7-9|NA|TRBJ2-7
TGTGCCAGCAGCCAGGAAAGTAGGGAGCAGTACTTC
CASSQESREQYF
>TRBV19|NA|TRBJ2-1
TGTGCCAGTACAGCAGGGGCAAATGAGCAGTTCTTC
CASTAGANEQFF
>TRBV28|NA|TRBJ2-3
TGTGCCAGCAGTACCGGTACGCAGTATTTT
CASSTGTQYF
>TRBV7-8|NA|TRBJ2-7
TGTGCCAGCAGCTTAGGACCTACAGCCTACGAGCAGTACTTC
CASSLGPTAYEQYF
>TRBV9|TRBD1|TRBJ1-4
TGTGCCAGCAGCGCGGGACAGTTTAACTCTAATGAAAAACTGTTTTTT
CASSAGQFNSNEKLFF
>TRBV28|TRBD1|TRBJ2-7
TGTGCCAGCAGTTTGTCAGGGGGCGGCGAGCAGTACTTC
CASSLSGGGEQYF
>TRBV5-4|NA|TRBJ1-2
TGTGCCAGCAGACCGGACACCGTATCTAACTATGGCTACACCTTC
CASRPDTVSNYGYTF